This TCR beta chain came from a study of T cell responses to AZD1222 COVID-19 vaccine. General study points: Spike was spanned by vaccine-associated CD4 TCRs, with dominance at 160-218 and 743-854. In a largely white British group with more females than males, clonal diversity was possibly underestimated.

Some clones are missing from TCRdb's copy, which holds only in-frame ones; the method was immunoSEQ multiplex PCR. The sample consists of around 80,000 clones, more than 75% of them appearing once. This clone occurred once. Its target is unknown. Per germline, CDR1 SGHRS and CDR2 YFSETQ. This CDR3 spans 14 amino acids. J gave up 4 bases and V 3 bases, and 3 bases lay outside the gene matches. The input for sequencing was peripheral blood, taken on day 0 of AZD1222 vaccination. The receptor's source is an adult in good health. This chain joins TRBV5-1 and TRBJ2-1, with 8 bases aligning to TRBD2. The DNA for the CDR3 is TGCGCCAGCAGCTCGGGGGGGCTGTACAATGAGCAGTTCTTC. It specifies CASSSGGLYNEQFF. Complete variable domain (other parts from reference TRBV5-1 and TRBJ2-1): KAGVTQTPRYLIKTRGQQVTLSCSPISGHRSVSWYQQTPGQGLQFLFEYFSETQRNKGNFPGRFSGRQFSNSRSEMNVSTLELGDSALYLCASSSGGLYNEQFFGPGTRLTVL.